The rows below give T cell receptor beta chains drawn from one sample of a study of post-analysis software for immune sequencing data. TCRdb re-called the PCR reads through MiXCR, storing one row per CDR3 protein. The table lists about 180,000 distinct CDR3 sequences, roughly 30% of them singletons, with roughly 1.6% in the top ten. The sequenced sample consisted of blood. The receptors come from a girl under 18 with multiple sclerosis. The conserved cysteine and the conserved F or W are not part of the CDR3 here. Not all rows give a size; the values are once, few, many and, for expanded clones, a class.

TRBV18	many	TRBJ2-7	ASSQGTPDAYEQY
TRBV6-2/TRBV6-3	few	TRBJ2-1	ASTGGQGYEQF
TRBV11-1	many	TRBJ2-7	ASSQDPGGYEQY
TRBV5-1	many	TRBJ2-1	ASSFALMSNNEQF
TRBV7-8	.	TRBJ2-5	ASSPTGTGNEQY
TRBV4-1	.	TRBJ1-2	ASSQGRNYGYT
TRBV4-1	.	TRBJ2-1	ASSPQSQGGDNEQF
TRBV13	.	TRBJ2-7	ASSLGLGLAGVTTEQY
TRBV6-2/TRBV6-3	.	TRBJ2-7	ASSIPGAWSYEQY
TRBV10-2	.	TRBJ1-4	ASSGGTGLNEKLF
TRBV2	.	TRBJ2-1	ASSGELAETYNEQF
TRBV7-3	few	TRBJ2-1	ASSAAESSYSEQF
TRBV5-1	.	TRBJ2-1	ASSRSPVGQVEQF
TRBV4-3	.	TRBJ2-4	ASSQDKGADGNIQY
TRBV6-1	.	TRBJ2-7	ASRLSGTPYEQY
TRBV6-1	many	TRBJ2-3	ASSDRSSTDTQY
TRBV5-6	many	TRBJ2-7	ASSLVTGTEPYEQY